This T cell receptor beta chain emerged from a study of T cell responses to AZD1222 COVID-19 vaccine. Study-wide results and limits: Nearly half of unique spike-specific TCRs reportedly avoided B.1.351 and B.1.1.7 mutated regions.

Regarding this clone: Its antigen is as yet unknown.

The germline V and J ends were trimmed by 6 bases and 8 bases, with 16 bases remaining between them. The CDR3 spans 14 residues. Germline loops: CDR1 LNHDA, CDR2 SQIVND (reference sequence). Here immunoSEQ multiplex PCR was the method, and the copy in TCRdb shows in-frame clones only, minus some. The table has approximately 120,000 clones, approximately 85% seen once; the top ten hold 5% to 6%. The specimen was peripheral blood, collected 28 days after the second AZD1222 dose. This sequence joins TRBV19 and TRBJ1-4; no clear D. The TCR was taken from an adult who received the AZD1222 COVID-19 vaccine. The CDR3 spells CASSPPGIREKLFF. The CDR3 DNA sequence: TGTGCCAGTAGCCCTCCGGGAATTAGGGAAAAACTGTTTTTT.